One sample yielded the 30 T cell receptor beta chains listed below, sequenced in a study of Graves' ophthalmopathy and Graves' hyperthyroidism (dated 2018 in TCRdb). Sequencing was performed on an Illumina HiSeq 2000. For repertoire sequencing, TCR beta CDR3 regions were amplified from RNA transcripts. HTBI primers and the Qiagen OneStep RT-PCR kit were used in a first-round RT-PCR, which was followed by a second-round multiplex PCR, size selection and purification. Using fastp trimming at Q25 and MiXCR clonotype assembly, TCRdb reanalyzed the public sequencing data and kept in-frame beta chains. Identical CDR3 proteins give one entry, which carries the most common genes and DNA. This sample comprises hundreds of thousands of distinct CDR3 sequences, around 15% of them detected only once. Over 8% of the sample is in the top ten clones. Material for sequencing was blood. These receptors were obtained from a woman in her thirties with Graves' ophthalmopathy. Donor details come from another sample of the same person, matched by shared clones.

This clonotype was detected ten times or more. Since a much larger clone is just one base distant, this may be a read error. The V gene is TRBV20-1, the J gene TRBJ1-6; tentatively, D is TRBD1 (6 bases). The CDR3 sequence is 13 residues long. Per the germline V gene, CDR1 is DFQATT and CDR2 is SNEGSKA (reference sequence). CDR3 protein: CSAIQGSGSPLYF. In DNA form, the CDR3 reads TGCAGTGCTATTCAGGGGAGTGGTTCACCCCTCTACTTT.

The chain employs TRBV6-1 and TRBJ2-7; 11 bases map to TRBD1. The CDR3 contains 14 residues. Germline CDR1 MNHNS, CDR2 SASEGT. V lost 7 bases to trimming and J lost 4 bases; unmatched junction nucleotides: 6. The CDR3 DNA reads as TGTGCCAGCACCCCCGGACAGGGGGCGTACGAGCAGTACTTC. Encoded protein: CASTPGQGAYEQYF.

This sequence joins TRBV6-1 and TRBJ1-2; D remains unclear. Trimming stripped 3 bases from V and 5 bases from J, with 7 bases between. The CDR3 is 12 residues long. CDR1 MNHNS and CDR2 SASEGT come from the germline V gene. The CDR3 loop is CASSDGIYGYTF. CDR3 sequence (DNA): TGTGCCAGCAGTGACGGAATATATGGCTACACCTTC.

This clonotype showed up just a few times. The CDR3, as DNA: TGTGCCACCAGCAGAGATTCAGGAAGGATCTATGGCTACACCTTC. Translated, it gives CATSRDSGRIYGYTF. V gene TRBV15 combines with J gene TRBJ1-2; no clear D gene. Looked up from germline, CDR1 is LNHNV and CDR2 is YYDKDF (reference sequence). The V end lost 0 bases, the J end lost 4 bases, and 12 bases lay between the germline ends. The CDR3 consists of 15 residues.

This clonotype appeared many times. The rearrangement joins TRBV5-1 to TRBJ1-1; no reliable D call. CDR1 is SGHRS, CDR2 YFSETQ, per germline. The CDR3 totals 15 residues. Between the trimmed V and J ends, which lost 0 bases and 5 bases, there was a span of 14 bases. In DNA form, the CDR3 reads TGCGCCAGCAGCTTGGACCTGTCGTGGAGAACTGAAGCTTTCTTT. Encoded protein: CASSLDLSWRTEAFF.

This clonotype was recorded many times. The chain links TRBV6-5 to TRBJ2-5; possibly TRBD2 for D (5 bases). The V gene lost 2 bases and the J gene lost 4 bases, with 14 bases spanning the gap. Germline loops: CDR1 MNHEY, CDR2 SVGAGI. The length of the CDR3 is 15 residues. Written as DNA, the CDR3 is TGTGCCAGCAGTTACACCTATGGTGCGGGAGAGACCCAGTACTTC. Translated: CASSYTYGAGETQYF.

This clonotype was seen many times. The genes are TRBV3-1 and TRBJ1-2, with unresolved D. Germline V lookup: CDR1 LGHDT, CDR2 YNNKEL (reference sequence). Trimming removed 1 base at V and 6 bases at J, with 12 bases between. The CDR3 is 14 amino acids. The CDR3 is CASSQGAGQNGYTF. The CDR3 nucleotides read TGTGCCAGCAGCCAAGGAGCCGGGCAGAATGGCTACACCTTC.

This clonotype showed up many times. V usage is TRBV6-2 or TRBV6-3 and J usage is TRBJ2-7, with 7 bases aligning to TRBD1. The CDR3 length is 12 residues. V lost 10 bases and J lost 3; bases outside the gene matches: 6. Germline CDR1 and CDR2: MNHEY and SVGEGT. The CDR3 here is CATGQSHYEQYF. DNA of the CDR3: TGTGCCACGGGACAGAGCCACTACGAGCAGTACTTC.

This clonotype was recorded many times. This rearrangement joins TRBV20-1 to TRBJ2-5, with TRBD2 matching 9 bases. Unmatched junction bases numbered 20, after V lost 2 bases and J lost 7 bases. CDR3 length: 18 residues. CDR1 DFQATT and CDR2 SNEGSKA come from the germline V gene (reference sequence). The CDR3 region has the DNA TGCAGTGCTAGACGCTCGCTAGCGGGGAGCCTGGGGTCGGGGACCCAGTACTTC. Residues: CSARRSLAGSLGSGTQYF.

This clonotype has at least ten counts. Since a much larger clone is just one base distant, this may be a read error. The V and J genes are TRBV7-3 and TRBJ1-1, with unresolved D. CDR1 and CDR2 (germline): SGHTA, FQGTGA. V dropped 8 bases and J dropped 0 bases, with 7 bases sitting between them. The CDR3 is 12 amino acids. DNA of the CDR3: TGTGCCAGCGGTTACTTGAACACTGAAGCTTTCTTT. This gives the protein CASGYLNTEAFF.

In the case of this clonotype: One junction end does not reproduce the germline sequence, and a read error may be involved. The CDR3 DNA sequence: TGTGCCAGCAACCTCGGGGTGAACACTGAATCTTTCTTT. The encoded protein is CASNLGVNTESFF. V is TRBV3-1 and J is TRBJ1-1; D unresolved. CDR1 is LGHDT, CDR2 YNNKEL, per germline (reference sequence). The CDR3 has 13 amino acids.

The J gene is TRBJ1-1, the V gene TRBV12-3 or TRBV12-4, with a weak D call TRBD1 (6 bases). This CDR3 spans 13 amino acids. V gave up 7 bases and J gave up 9 bases, with 18 bases separating them. CDR3 sequence (DNA): TGTGCCAGCACTCTGGACAGACCTCCGAAAGCTTTCTTT. It codes for CASTLDRPPKAFF.

This clonotype was counted ten times or more. This sequence joins TRBV28 and TRBJ1-1; TRBD1 aligns across 11 bases. Germline CDR1 and CDR2: MDHEN and SYDVKM. There are 14 residues in the CDR3. V trimming: 6 bases; J trimming: 4 bases; junction bases outside the gene matches: 4. CDR3 DNA sequence: TGTGCCAGCAGGGGACAGGGGGGGACCACTGAAGCTTTCTTT. This translates into CASRGQGGTTEAFF.

The chain uses TRBV27 and TRBJ2-2, with D possibly TRBD2 on 5 matching bases. This CDR3 has 14 residues. Germline assignment: CDR1 MNHEY and CDR2 SMNVEV (reference sequence). The ends were cut back, 3 bases at V and 7 bases at J, with 12 bases in the middle. The CDR3 spells CASSLGTRDGELFF. CDR3 coding DNA: TGTGCCAGCAGTTTGGGAACTAGGGACGGGGAGCTGTTTTTT.

This clonotype was counted at least ten times. V and J are TRBV7-9 and TRBJ2-7, with 9 positions matching TRBD2. Trimming removed 4 bases from V and 3 bases from J; junction bases left unmatched: 7. This CDR3 is built from 15 residues. Germline V gives CDR1 SEHNR, CDR2 FQNEAQ (reference sequence). The CDR3 region has the DNA TGTGCCAGCAGCTCATCCGGGACTAGCAGCTACGAGCAGTACTTC. This gives the protein CASSSSGTSSYEQYF.

The chain employs TRBV12-3 or TRBV12-4 and TRBJ1-5; D call uncertain. The germline V and J ends were trimmed by 7 bases and 6 bases, with 10 bases remaining between them. The CDR3 runs to 12 residues. CDR3 region: CASKYSVQPQHF. DNA for the CDR3: TGTGCCAGCAAATACAGCGTTCAGCCCCAGCATTTT.

The sample holds many counts of this clonotype. The V gene is TRBV6-1, the J gene TRBJ1-2; D gene ambiguous. Germline values: CDR1 MNHNS, CDR2 SASEGT. Trimming left V 0 bases short and J 3 bases short, with 5 bases between. This CDR3 comprises 13 residues. The DNA of the CDR3 is TGTGCCAGCAGTGAAGCAGTCTACTATGGCTACACCTTC. It yields the protein CASSEAVYYGYTF.

This clonotype was seen ten or more times. The genes are TRBV28 and TRBJ1-1; D remains unclear. This CDR3 spans 16 amino acids. Germline V gene data show CDR1 as MDHEN and CDR2 as SYDVKM. V lost 3 bases to trimming and J lost 3 bases, with 17 bases between them. This CDR3 is CASSLEPWVWDTEAFF. DNA of the CDR3: TGTGCCAGCAGTTTGGAACCTTGGGTATGGGACACTGAAGCTTTCTTT.

In this sample, this clonotype turned up a few times. This chain connects TRBV12-3 or TRBV12-4 to TRBJ2-7; a weak D match, TRBD2 (6 bases). V lost 6 bases, J lost 0 bases, and 15 bases lay in between. The length of the CDR3 is 15 residues. CDR3 DNA: TGTGCCAGCAGGGGGTGGGGGGTGAGCTCCTACGAGCAGTACTTC. Its translation is CASRGWGVSSYEQYF.

This clonotype has ten or more counts. The V gene is TRBV7-8, the J gene TRBJ2-2, with a tentative D call TRBD2 (6 bases). Germline CDR1 SGHVS, CDR2 FQNEAQ. CDR3 length equals 14 residues. Trimming left V 6 bases short and J 5 bases short, with 13 bases between. This chain's CDR3 is CASSSQRVTGELFF. In nucleotides, the CDR3 is TGTGCCAGCAGTTCCCAGCGGGTGACCGGGGAGCTGTTTTTT.

This clonotype was recorded many times. This chain's CDR3 is CSFMTGAFF. The CDR3 DNA sequence: TGCAGCTTCATGACAGGGGCTTTCTTT. The chain has TRBV29-1 and TRBJ1-1, with TRBD1 matching over 7 bases. V shed 8 bases, J shed 11 bases, and the junction held 5 bases outside the gene matches. Germline CDR1 reads SQVTM; CDR2 reads ANQGSEA. The CDR3 consists of 9 residues.

This clonotype was picked up a small number of times. V usage is TRBV10-3 and J usage is TRBJ2-7; 10 nucleotides agree with TRBD2. CDR1 is ENHRY, CDR2 SYGVKD, per germline. Losses at the gene ends were 5 bases for V and 6 bases for J; bases not matched to a gene: 7. The CDR3 totals 14 residues. The CDR3 protein is CAISPAGGPLEQYF. The CDR3 DNA reads as TGTGCCATCAGTCCAGCGGGGGGGCCTCTCGAGCAGTACTTC.

This clonotype was seen at least ten times. The chain uses TRBV4-1 and TRBJ1-2; D uncertain. Germline CDR1 and CDR2: MGHRA and YSYEKL. V lost 1 base and J 0 bases, leaving 9 bases between the germline ends. CDR3 size: 15 residues. Here the CDR3 reads CASSQVADTNYGYTF. For the CDR3, the DNA is TGCGCCAGCAGCCAAGTCGCCGACACTAACTATGGCTACACCTTC.

Ten or more counts support this clonotype. This sequence joins TRBV6-1 and TRBJ1-1; the match to TRBD1 covers 10 bases. Germline loops: CDR1 MNHNS, CDR2 SASEGT. Trimming cost V 7 bases and J 0 bases; bases outside gene matches: 8. This CDR3 comprises 16 residues. The chain's CDR3 is CASTMGTGVLNTEAFF. CDR3 DNA: TGTGCCAGCACCATGGGGACAGGGGTTCTGAACACTGAAGCTTTCTTT.

This clonotype was detected a few times. The chain uses TRBV6-1 and TRBJ1-5; D might be TRBD1 (6 bases). Germline-derived CDR1 and CDR2 are MNHNS and SASEGT. This CDR3 region has 15 residues. Trimming removed 6 bases at V and 7 bases at J, with 19 bases between. Here the CDR3 reads CASRSPQGLDQPQHF. The CDR3 coding sequence is TGTGCCAGCAGGAGCCCACAGGGACTGGACCAGCCCCAGCATTTT.

The chain is built from TRBV29-1 and TRBJ1-1; D might be TRBD1 (5 bases). Trimming took 6 bases from V and 1 from J, leaving 18 bases between them. The CDR3 is 15 amino acids. Germline V gene sequence: CDR1 SQVTM, CDR2 ANQGSEA. In DNA form, the CDR3 reads TGCAGCGTCTTAGCGTGGGGACGCCGGAACACTGAAGCTTTCTTT. Protein sequence: CSVLAWGRRNTEAFF.

This clonotype was found many times. The chain couples TRBV19 to TRBJ1-6, with a weak D call TRBD1 (5 bases). Trimming removed 3 bases at V and 14 bases at J, with 11 bases between. Germline-derived CDR1 and CDR2 are LNHDA and SQIVND (reference sequence). The CDR3 totals 12 residues. This chain's CDR3 is CASSMGLQTLHF. In DNA form, the CDR3 reads TGTGCCAGTAGTATGGGACTCCAGACCCTCCACTTT.

This clonotype was recorded at least ten times. V is TRBV7-8 and J is TRBJ2-6; 7 bases line up with TRBD1. Unmatched junction bases numbered 8, after V lost 6 bases and J lost 0 bases. The CDR3 covers 17 residues. Germline CDR1 and CDR2: SGHVS and FQNEAQ. The CDR3 reads CASRYDRVPSGANVLTF. The CDR3 bases are TGTGCCAGCAGGTATGACAGGGTCCCCTCTGGGGCCAACGTCCTGACTTTC.

This clonotype was detected ten times or more. The chain recombines TRBV20-1 with TRBJ2-6; TRBD1 agrees at 7 bases. Germline values: CDR1 DFQATT, CDR2 SNEGSKA (reference sequence). The length of the CDR3 is 16 residues. The trim removed 3 bases at V and 0 bases at J, leaving 5 bases unmatched. CDR3 in DNA: TGCAGTGCTAGGCCAAGACAGGGCTCTGGGGCCAACGTCCTGACTTTC. Its translation is CSARPRQGSGANVLTF.

The sample holds many counts of this clonotype. This sequence joins TRBV5-1 and TRBJ2-5; D unresolved. Trimming stripped 0 bases from V and 3 bases from J, with 9 bases between. This CDR3 contains 14 residues. Per the germline V gene, CDR1 is SGHRS and CDR2 is YFSETQ. The CDR3 loop is CASSLETDKETQYF. The CDR3 DNA sequence: TGCGCCAGCAGCTTGGAGACCGACAAAGAGACCCAGTACTTC.